The 28 T cell receptor beta chains below come from one sample, sequenced in a study of identical twins. Each CDR3 protein gets one entry after TCRdb re-called the 5' RACE reads with MiXCR. The sample has just over 500,000 distinct CDR3 sequences, about 20% seen once. In addition, the sample was reused for a study of T cells expressing NK-cell markers.

What was sequenced was CD4+ T cells sorted from blood. Receptor source: a woman aged 18-29 years in good health.

Only a few counts were recorded for this clonotype. One end of the junction varies from germline; a read error may be responsible. The V call is TRBV7-8, the J call TRBJ2-3; 9 bases are a match to TRBD2. Per germline, CDR1 SGHVS and CDR2 FQNEAQ. This CDR3 region has 14 residues. The CDR3 nucleotides are TGTGCCAGCAGCCTAGCGGGATCAGAAGATACGCAGTATTTT. This codes for CASSLAGSEDTQYF.

This clonotype was picked up a small number of times. V gene TRBV7-3 combines with J gene TRBJ2-5; D may be TRBD1 or TRBD2 (6 bases each). Trimming pared 6 bases from V and 5 bases from J, leaving 13 bases between. Germline lookup yields CDR1 SGHTA and CDR2 FQGTGA. The CDR3 has 13 amino acids. The CDR3 loop is CASSSGAGETQYF. As DNA, the CDR3 is TGTGCCAGCAGTTCAGGGGCGGGGGAGACCCAGTACTTC.

The rearrangement uses TRBV18 and TRBJ1-1; D unresolved. The CDR3 contains 13 residues. The germline V gene has CDR1 KGHSH and CDR2 LQKENI. V lost 3 bases to trimming and J lost 7 bases, with 12 bases between them. The chain's CDR3 is CASSPGSFFEAFF. For the CDR3, the DNA is TGTGCCAGCTCACCCGGTTCCTTCTTTGAAGCTTTCTTT.

The rearrangement links TRBV6-5 to TRBJ2-7; D ambiguous. From germline, CDR1 is MNHEY and CDR2 SVGAGI. With 0 bases removed from V and 10 bases from J, the gap between germline ends came to 7 bases. The CDR3 has 11 amino acids. CDR3 amino acids: CASSYSSRQYF. Written as DNA, the CDR3 is TGTGCCAGCAGTTACTCGAGCCGTCAGTACTTC.

The genes are TRBV11-2 and TRBJ2-3; D unresolved. The V gene's germline CDR1 is SGHAT and CDR2 FQNNGV. This CDR3 region has 16 residues. V was cut by 2 bases and J by 1 base, with 13 bases left in between. The CDR3 here is CASSLIQGIRTDTQYF. CDR3 in DNA: TGTGCCAGCAGCTTAATCCAAGGTATACGCACAGATACGCAGTATTTT.

This clonotype has only a few counts. The V call is TRBV10-3, the J call TRBJ2-7, with D unclear. The germline V gene has CDR1 ENHRY and CDR2 SYGVKD. This CDR3 is built from 11 residues. V was shortened by 6 bases and J by 4 bases, with 7 bases between the two germline ends. The CDR3 here is CAISTRYEQYF. In DNA, the CDR3 is TGTGCCATCAGCACCCGGTACGAGCAGTACTTC.

V is TRBV5-1 and J is TRBJ2-1; 8 bases match TRBD2. The CDR3 loop spans 16 amino acids. V dropped 7 bases and J dropped 1; count of bases not matched to a gene: 10. Per germline, CDR1 SGHRS and CDR2 YFSETQ. CDR3 nucleotides: TGCGCCAGCTCCCCTCAAGCGGGGGTTTCCTACAATGAGCAGTTCTTC. Translation gives CASSPQAGVSYNEQFF.

This clonotype occurred a few times. This chain connects TRBV15 to TRBJ1-4, with D tentatively TRBD1 (5 bases). CDR1 is LNHNV and CDR2 is YYDKDF in the germline V gene (reference sequence). The CDR3 length is 14 residues. V lost 5 bases and J 8 bases, leaving 15 bases between the germline ends. CDR3 in amino acids: CATSLVGGTEKLFF. In DNA form, the CDR3 reads TGTGCCACCAGCCTTGTTGGAGGGACGGAAAAACTGTTTTTT.

The chain has TRBV7-7 and TRBJ2-3; D is unresolved. Germline V gives CDR1 SSHAT, CDR2 FNYEAQ (reference sequence). The V end was cut by 2 bases, the J end by 7 bases, with 10 bases between. The length of the CDR3 is 13 residues. In DNA, the CDR3 is TGTGCCAGCAGCTTATCGGTTGGCCATACGCAGTATTTT. It translates to CASSLSVGHTQYF.

The chain is built from TRBV20-1 and TRBJ1-4, with D perhaps TRBD1 (6 bases). The CDR3 covers 13 residues. Germline V gene lookup returns CDR1 DFQATT and CDR2 SNEGSKA (reference sequence). The ends were cut back, 1 base at V and 8 bases at J, with 11 bases in the middle. DNA for the CDR3: TGCAGTGCTAGAGGGGGGGCGCAGGAAAAACTGTTTTTT. It yields the protein CSARGGAQEKLFF.

The V call is TRBV12-3 or TRBV12-4, the J call TRBJ1-6, with TRBD1 identical over 7 bases. The CDR3 is 14 amino acids. Trimming took 3 bases from V and 5 from J; bases not matched to a gene: 1. In DNA form, the CDR3 reads TGTGCCAGCAGTTTCGGACAGGATAATTCACCCCTCCACTTT. This codes for CASSFGQDNSPLHF.

This chain links TRBV29-1 with TRBJ2-3; no firm D call. Germline V gene sequence: CDR1 SQVTM, CDR2 ANQGSEA. The V end lost 3 bases, the J end lost 4 bases, and 8 bases lay between the germline ends. The CDR3 runs 12 residues. CDR3 protein: CSVEGNADTQYF. CDR3 nucleotide sequence: TGCAGCGTTGAGGGCAACGCAGATACGCAGTATTTT.

The V and J genes are TRBV4-3 and TRBJ2-2; D not resolved. Germline V lookup: CDR1 LGHNA, CDR2 YSLEER. The CDR3 length is 15 residues. Trimming shortened V by 1 base and J by 0 bases, and 6 bases separated the two germline ends. CDR3 DNA sequence: TGCGCCAGCAGCCAAGCTCCCACGAACACCGGGGAGCTGTTTTTT. It specifies CASSQAPTNTGELFF.

This clonotype has a handful of counts. This chain uses TRBV5-6 with TRBJ2-5; no clear D gene. Germline CDR1 reads SGHDT; CDR2 reads YYEEEE. The CDR3 extends over 13 amino acids. V shed 1 base and J shed 7 bases, with 11 bases lying between them. The CDR3 DNA reads TGTGCCAGCAGCTTGATAAGCGTTGTGACCCAGTACTTC. Translating it yields CASSLISVVTQYF. The full variable domain, with the rest looked up from reference TRBV5-6 and TRBJ2-5, is DAGVTQSPTHLIKTRGQQVTLRCSPKSGHDTVSWYQQALGQGPQFIFQYYEEEERQRGNFPDRFSGHQFPNYSSELNVNALLLGDSALYLCASSLISVVTQYFGPGTRLLVL.

The chain employs TRBV12-3 or TRBV12-4 and TRBJ1-2; 12 bases match TRBD1. Trimming at V came to 6 bases and at J to 4 bases, leaving 9 bases not matched to a gene. CDR3 length equals 16 residues. The CDR3 loop reads CASSRGQGATIYGYTF. CDR3 DNA sequence: TGTGCCAGCAGCCGGGGACAGGGGGCCACAATCTATGGCTACACCTTC.

This clonotype has only a few counts. The chain couples TRBV6-1 to TRBJ1-2; 7 nucleotides match TRBD1. The CDR3 sequence is 14 residues long. The V gene end was trimmed by 6 bases and the J gene end by 8 bases; junction bases not matched to a gene: 12. Germline V gene data show CDR1 as MNHNS and CDR2 as SASEGT. The CDR3 DNA sequence: TGTGCCAGCAGACTTAGCCTGACAGGGCGAGGCTACACCTTC. It encodes CASRLSLTGRGYTF.

As DNA, the CDR3 is TGTGCCAGCAGCCCAACGGGACTAGCGGGAGTAGTTGAGCAGTTCTTC. Amino acid sequence: CASSPTGLAGVVEQFF. The chain is built from TRBV3-1 and TRBJ2-1, with 14 bases that match TRBD2. The germline V gene encodes CDR1 LGHDT and CDR2 YNNKEL (reference sequence). Germline trimming cut 4 bases from V and 9 bases from J; bases unmatched to any gene: 8. The CDR3 totals 16 residues.

This clonotype occurred a few times. DNA of the CDR3: TGCAGTGCCACCTCCGGACTAGCCGATTATACAGATACGCAGTATTTT. Its translation is CSATSGLADYTDTQYF. This chain joins TRBV20-1 and TRBJ2-3; TRBD2 aligns across 8 bases. This CDR3 is built from 16 residues. Germline CDR1 reads DFQATT; CDR2 reads SNEGSKA (reference sequence). V lost 6 bases and J lost 3; bases outside the gene matches: 14.

Here the CDR3 reads CASSFYYSVGQGGYTF. The CDR3 coding sequence is TGTGCCAGCAGCTTTTACTACTCCGTGGGGCAGGGTGGCTACACCTTC. V and J are TRBV7-2 and TRBJ1-2, with D possibly matching TRBD1 (5 bases). The V gene lost 3 bases and the J gene lost 7 bases, with 21 bases spanning the gap. CDR1 SGHTA and CDR2 FQGNSA come from the germline V gene. CDR3 length equals 16 residues.

In its sample, this clonotype was seen a few times. V is TRBV3-1 and J is TRBJ2-2; 7 bases agree with TRBD2. This CDR3 is built from 15 residues. Germline-derived CDR1 and CDR2 are LGHDT and YNNKEL (reference sequence). Trimming took 3 bases from V and 5 from J; bases not matched to a gene: 6. The chain's CDR3 is CASSHRLAITGELFF. The DNA for the CDR3 is TGTGCCAGCAGCCACCGACTAGCCATAACCGGGGAGCTGTTTTTT.

Many counts were recorded for this clonotype. J is TRBJ1-3 and V is TRBV5-1; D remains unclear. The V gene lost 4 bases and the J gene lost 4 bases, with 12 bases spanning the gap. This CDR3 has 14 amino acids. From germline, CDR1 is SGHRS and CDR2 YFSETQ. The CDR3 bases are TGCGCCAGCAGCGAACGAGCGTCAGGAAACACCATATATTTT. Translation: CASSERASGNTIYF.

This clonotype was found many times. The V gene is TRBV6-2 or TRBV6-3, the J gene TRBJ1-5, with unresolved D. The germline CDR1 and CDR2 sequences are MNHEY and SVGEGT. CDR3 length: 12 amino acids. The germline V and J ends were trimmed by 7 bases and 0 bases, with 4 bases remaining between them. CDR3 bases: TGTGCCAGCAAGGGTAGCAATCAGCCCCAGCATTTT. Protein product: CASKGSNQPQHF.

The chain uses TRBV5-6 and TRBJ2-1; TRBD2 agrees at 12 bases. J lost 4 bases, V lost 6 bases, and 5 bases had no gene match. The CDR3 loop spans 15 amino acids. Germline V gene sequence: CDR1 SGHDT, CDR2 YYEEEE. The CDR3 sequence is CASTIGLAGYNEQFF. CDR3 bases: TGTGCCAGCACCATCGGACTAGCGGGGTACAATGAGCAGTTCTTC. The whole variable domain, remainder taken from reference TRBV5-6 and TRBJ2-1, is DAGVTQSPTHLIKTRGQQVTLRCSPKSGHDTVSWYQQALGQGPQFIFQYYEEEERQRGNFPDRFSGHQFPNYSSELNVNALLLGDSALYLCASTIGLAGYNEQFFGPGTRLTVL.

This clonotype was observed a handful of times. The rearrangement links TRBV18 to TRBJ2-6; no clear D gene. CDR1 is KGHSH, CDR2 LQKENI, per germline. There are 17 residues in the CDR3. V lost 0 bases to trimming and J lost 1 base, with 10 bases between them. This chain's CDR3 is CASSPPGYMSGANVLTF. In DNA form, the CDR3 reads TGTGCCAGCTCACCACCGGGGTATATGTCTGGGGCCAACGTCCTGACTTTC.

This clonotype has only a few counts. The chain joins TRBV4-3 to TRBJ2-1; the D gene is possibly TRBD2 (6 bases). The CDR3 is 16 residues long. V lost 3 bases and J 1 base, leaving 13 bases between the germline ends. From germline, CDR1 is LGHNA and CDR2 YSLEER. CDR3 sequence: CASSQERLESYNEQFF. In DNA form, the CDR3 reads TGCGCCAGCAGCCAGGAAAGACTAGAGTCCTACAATGAGCAGTTCTTC.

This clonotype was seen only a few times. The chain combines TRBV7-2 with TRBJ1-2; D remains unclear. The germline V gene has CDR1 SGHTA and CDR2 FQGNSA. The CDR3 has 14 residues. V was clipped by 7 bases and J by 1 base, with 13 bases between them. The CDR3 DNA reads as TGTGCCAGCACGCGCAGCGGGGTTAACTATGGCTACACCTTC. Protein sequence: CASTRSGVNYGYTF.

This clonotype has only a few counts. The rearrangement joins TRBV7-2 to TRBJ2-2, with D perhaps TRBD2 (5 bases). CDR1 is SGHTA, CDR2 FQGNSA, per germline. The CDR3 loop spans 13 amino acids. V was clipped by 3 bases and J by 7 bases, with 9 bases between them. CDR3 sequence reads: CASSFIRDGELFF. The CDR3, as DNA: TGTGCCAGCAGCTTCATCCGGGACGGGGAGCTGTTTTTT.

There are a few counts of this clonotype. V and J are TRBV29-1 and TRBJ2-3, with a weak D call TRBD2 (6 bases). The germline V gene has CDR1 SQVTM and CDR2 ANQGSEA. V lost 7 bases and J lost 4, with 12 bases in between. The CDR3 runs to 12 residues. The CDR3 sequence: CSALAFSDTQYF. CDR3 nucleotides: TGCAGCGCACTAGCATTCTCAGATACGCAGTATTTT.